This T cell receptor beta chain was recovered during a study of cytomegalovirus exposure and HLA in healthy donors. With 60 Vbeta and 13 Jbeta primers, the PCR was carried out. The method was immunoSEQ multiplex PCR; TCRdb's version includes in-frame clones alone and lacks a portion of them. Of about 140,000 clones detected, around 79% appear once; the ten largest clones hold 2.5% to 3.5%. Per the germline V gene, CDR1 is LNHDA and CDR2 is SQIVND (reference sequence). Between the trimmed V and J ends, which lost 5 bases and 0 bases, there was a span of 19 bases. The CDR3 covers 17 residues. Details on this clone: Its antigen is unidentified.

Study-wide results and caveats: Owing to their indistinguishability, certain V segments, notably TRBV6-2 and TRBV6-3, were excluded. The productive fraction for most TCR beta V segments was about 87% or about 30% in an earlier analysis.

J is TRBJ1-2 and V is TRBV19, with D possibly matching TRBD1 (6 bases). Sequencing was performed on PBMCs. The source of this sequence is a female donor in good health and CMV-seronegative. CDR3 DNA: TGTGCCAGTAGTTCCATCCTACAGGGTCGGTCTAACTATGGCTACACCTTC. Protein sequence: CASSSILQGRSNYGYTF.